This T cell receptor (beta chain) was identified during a study of early T cells in non-severe SARS-CoV-2 infection. The CDR3 has 14 amino acids. Germline CDR1 and CDR2: LNHDA and SQIVND (reference sequence). J was trimmed by 5 bases and V by 6 bases; bases with no gene match: 9. The TCR library protocol was used to attach unique molecular identifiers. These identifiers were attached to individual cDNA molecules. TCRdb passed the 5' RACE reads through MiXCR, listing each CDR3 protein once. Of 28,000 or so distinct CDR3 sequences listed, 6% to 7% are singletons. The rearrangement uses TRBV19 and TRBJ1-2; 7 nucleotides align to TRBD1. The sequence came from an adult who was a healthcare worker with PCR-confirmed SARS-CoV-2 infection or an uninfected control (not recorded which). The sample taken for sequencing was whole blood. For the CDR3, the DNA is TGTGCCAGTAGCCCATGGAGGACAGGTTATGGCTACACCTTC. Amino acids: CASSPWRTGYGYTF.